This TCR beta chain was captured in a study of vaccination and CD4 T cells after COVID-19. Sequencing of the DNA from cultured CD4+ T cells was carried out with the Oncomine TCR Beta short-read assay. TCRdb ran MiXCR on the PCR reads and lists one entry per CDR3 protein. The table includes about 25,000 distinct CDR3 sequences, over 55% detected once. CDR3 length: 12 residues. CDR1 and CDR2 from the germline V gene are GTSNPN and SVGIG (reference sequence). Trimming took 2 bases from V and 8 from J, leaving 12 bases between them. Treatment indicated: roughly 10-day PBMC culture with coronavirus spike peptide pools or control peptides (ViraFEST assay). Remarks on this clonotype: Its antigen is as yet unknown.

This specimen consisted of CD4+ T cells from blood, cultured in vitro, obtained after SARS-CoV-2 vaccination. The TCR sequence derives from a human donor who received a COVID-19 vaccine. This chain links TRBV30 with TRBJ1-2, with D possibly matching TRBD1 (6 bases). CDR3 in amino acids: CAWSRGTYGYTF. The DNA for the CDR3 is TGTGCCTGGAGTCGCGGGACATACGGCTACACCTTC.